This T cell receptor (beta chain) was obtained from a study of shared clonotypes between healthy human individuals. There were no recent acute infections or vaccinations among the donors, who were healthy HIV-negative adults. Only in-frame clones appear in the TCRdb table, and some are missing; sequencing was by immunoSEQ multiplex PCR. The top ten hold about 0.38% of the sample, which has about 2.4 million clones, 90% to 95% seen once. This clone was picked up one time. With V trimmed by 7 bases and J by 1 base, 11 bases remained unmatched. Germline lookup yields CDR1 MDHEN and CDR2 SYDVKM. This CDR3 region has 16 residues.

This clonotype was sampled from a man aged 18 to 35 in good health. Some clones in this sample may be carry-over from other donors' samples. What was sequenced was naive CD4+ T cells from PBMCs. This sample's subset: CD45RA+ positively selected. The chain uses TRBV28 and TRBJ2-3, with 7 bases aligning to TRBD1. The DNA for the CDR3 is TGTGCCAGCATTTTGAGTCCTGACAGGGGCACAGATACGCAGTATTTT. Its translation: CASILSPDRGTDTQYF.